The T cell receptor (beta chain) under discussion was sequenced for a study of blood T cell repertoires in COVID-19. The germline V and J ends were trimmed by 5 bases and 0 bases, with 14 bases remaining between them. The CDR3 sequence is 16 residues long. The germline V gene encodes CDR1 SGHAT and CDR2 FQNNGV. Enrollees, about 18 to 90 years old, lived in 24 US areas. Cohorts were determined from participant-reported clinical history. Method: immunoSEQ multiplex PCR; TCRdb's copy keeps in-frame clones and lacks some. The sample gives about 350,000 clones, around nine tenths of which show up once; approximately 1% is in the top ten.

Sequenced input: PBMCs or T cells enriched from blood (not recorded which). The chain combines TRBV11-2 with TRBJ2-4; maybe TRBD1 (5 bases). This clonotype was obtained from a woman between 25 and 40 years old who had been exposed to COVID-19. CDR3 nucleotides: TGTGCCAGCAGCCGCCGACAGACCCTAGCCAAAAACATTCAGTACTTC. Amino acid sequence: CASSRRQTLAKNIQYF.